This T cell receptor beta chain is from a study of T cell repertoires in cytomegalovirus infection. MiXCR, applied by TCRdb to the reads, yields one record per CDR3 protein. The table records about half a million distinct CDR3 sequences, roughly a third of them present only once. Of note for this clonotype: Its matching antigen is unknown.

Germline values: CDR1 SGDLS, CDR2 YYNGEE. The CDR3 has 15 residues. V was pared by 0 bases and J by 4 bases, with 6 bases of the junction left unmatched. This TCR came from a human donor in good health (CMV status not recorded). Some clones in this sample may be carry-over from other donors' samples. Sequencing used cultured PBMCs, obtained from culture after CMV antigen stimulation. The chain is built from TRBV9 and TRBJ1-1; 7 nucleotides line up with TRBD1. The CDR3 DNA sequence: TGTGCCAGCAGCGTAGGAGGGGGCCGGGGCACTGAAGCTTTCTTT. Translated, it gives CASSVGGGRGTEAFF.